These 22 T cell receptor beta chains were sequenced from one sample in a study of blood T cell repertoires in COVID-19. Generated by immunoSEQ multiplex PCR, the TCRdb table keeps only in-frame clones and is missing some. There are 160,000 or so clones in the sample; approximately 95% occur only once, and roughly 2% lies in the top ten. Sequencing was performed on peripheral blood. The origin of the receptors is a woman in her sixties or seventies with COVID-19, enrolled during active disease.

The V call is TRBV4-1, the J call TRBJ1-2; D remains ambiguous. This CDR3 comprises 15 residues. V lost 3 bases and J lost 4, with 15 bases in between. Germline-derived CDR1 and CDR2 are MGHRA and YSYEKL. CDR3 region: CASSHLGRGAYGYTF. CDR3 in DNA: TGCGCCAGCAGCCACCTTGGACGGGGAGCCTATGGCTACACCTTC.

This sequence joins TRBV27 and TRBJ1-2; D not resolved. The germline V gene encodes CDR1 MNHEY and CDR2 SMNVEV (reference sequence). The CDR3 sequence is 18 residues long. The ends were cut back, 4 bases at V and 0 bases at J, with 21 bases in the middle. The CDR3 region is CASSYRHRVGKTNYGYTF. For the CDR3, the DNA is TGTGCCAGCAGTTACCGCCATCGGGTGGGTAAGACTAACTATGGCTACACCTTC.

The sample holds one count of this clone. This chain connects TRBV11-3 to TRBJ1-3, with 12 bases aligning to TRBD1. Germline CDR1 SGHNT, CDR2 YENEEA. Trimming at V came to 5 bases and at J to 4 bases, leaving 9 bases not matched to a gene. The CDR3 covers 17 residues. CDR3 amino acids: CASSPGGDRGLGNTIYF. CDR3 bases: TGTGCCAGCAGCCCCGGAGGGGACAGGGGGCTCGGAAACACCATATATTTT.

The J gene is TRBJ1-1, the V gene TRBV2; no reliable D call. V lost 3 bases and J lost 1, with 3 bases in between. The CDR3 length is 12 residues. CDR1 is SNHLY and CDR2 is FYNNEI in the germline V gene. The CDR3 loop reads CASSDRNTEAFF. CDR3 nucleotide sequence: TGTGCCAGCAGTGACAGGAACACTGAAGCTTTCTTT.

The CDR3 DNA follows: TGCGCCAGCAGCCAAATAGGGGGGGCTGAAAAACTGTTTTTT. It yields the protein CASSQIGGAEKLFF. The V gene is TRBV4-1, the J gene TRBJ1-4; D is perhaps TRBD1 (6 bases). Germline-derived CDR1 and CDR2 are MGHRA and YSYEKL. CDR3 length: 14 residues. The V gene lost 2 bases and the J gene lost 7 bases, with 11 bases spanning the gap.

The chain recombines TRBV4-1 with TRBJ1-2, with D uncertain. Germline V gene data show CDR1 as MGHRA and CDR2 as YSYEKL. Trimming cost V 4 bases and J 3 bases, with 18 bases left between them. There are 16 residues in the CDR3. CDR3 region: CASSRSPGWNHYGYTF. The CDR3 DNA sequence: TGCGCCAGCAGCCGGTCCCCCGGGTGGAACCACTATGGCTACACCTTC.

The count of this clone is one. The chain couples TRBV24-1 to TRBJ2-2; TRBD2 might be the D (6 bases). The length of the CDR3 is 15 residues. CDR1 and CDR2 from the germline V gene are KGHDR and SFDVKD. The V and J ends lost 4 bases and 3 bases respectively, with 11 bases between them. Here the CDR3 reads CATSDHRRDTGELFF. In DNA, the CDR3 is TGTGCCACCAGTGACCACAGGAGGGACACCGGGGAGCTGTTTTTT.

Remarks on this clone: Germline is not matched at one junction end, which may reflect a read error. This sequence joins TRBV6-2 or TRBV6-3 and TRBJ2-7, with 7 nucleotides matching TRBD1. This CDR3 contains 12 residues. Per germline, CDR1 MNHEY and CDR2 SVGEGT. CDR3 region: CASSRGVGDSSF. In nucleotides, the CDR3 is TGTGCCAGCAGCCGGGGAGTTGGGGACAGTTCTTTC.

The chain is built from TRBV30 and TRBJ1-3; D might be TRBD1 (6 bases). CDR1 is GTSNPN, CDR2 SVGIG, per germline (reference sequence). V was clipped by 2 bases and J by 3 bases, with 8 bases between them. The CDR3 spans 13 residues. The CDR3 nucleotides are TGTGCCTGGAGTACAGGGAATGGAAACACCATATATTTT. The encoded protein is CAWSTGNGNTIYF.

This chain links TRBV23-1 with TRBJ1-2; 7 bases agree with TRBD1. TRBV23-1 is known as an ORF, though its function is uncertain. The trim removed 2 bases at V and 5 bases at J, leaving 14 bases unmatched. There are 17 residues in the CDR3. The CDR3 protein is CASSQKTGAGSLYGYTF. The CDR3 nucleotides are TGCGCCAGCAGTCAAAAAACAGGGGCGGGATCCTTATATGGCTACACCTTC.

The gene calls are TRBV3-1 (or the pseudogene TRBV3-2) and TRBJ2-7; 7 bases match TRBD1. Per germline, CDR1 LGHDT and CDR2 YNNKEL (reference sequence). There are 15 residues in the CDR3. The J segment lost 3 bases and the V segment lost 4 bases, leaving 9 bases of the junction unmatched. The CDR3 is CASSPGTALLYEQYF. CDR3 bases: TGTGCCAGCAGCCCCGGGACAGCCTTGCTCTACGAGCAGTACTTC.

J is TRBJ2-2 and V is TRBV3-1 (or the pseudogene TRBV3-2), with TRBD2 identical over 7 bases. The CDR3 covers 14 residues. CDR1 and CDR2 from the germline V gene are LGHDT and YNNKEL (reference sequence). After removal of 3 bases from V and 4 bases from J, the junction contained 2 bases not matched to a gene. CDR3 sequence reads: CASSQGLPTGELFF. The CDR3 DNA follows: TGTGCCAGCAGCCAGGGACTACCCACCGGGGAGCTGTTTTTT.

The chain employs TRBV4-3 and TRBJ1-6; D perhaps matches TRBD1 (6 bases). Germline V gene lookup returns CDR1 LGHNA and CDR2 YSLEER. Trimming stripped 1 base from V and 0 bases from J, with 10 bases between. The CDR3 spans 17 residues. The CDR3 region is CASSQATGISYNSPLHF. CDR3 nucleotide sequence: TGCGCCAGCAGCCAAGCTACAGGGATCTCCTATAATTCACCCCTCCACTTT.

V gene TRBV19 combines with J gene TRBJ1-1; D is possibly TRBD1 (5 bases). V lost 3 bases, J lost 3 bases, and 14 bases lay in between. CDR1 is LNHDA, CDR2 SQIVND, per germline (reference sequence). The CDR3 length is 15 residues. CDR3 sequence: CASSMRGGAYTEAFF. As DNA, the CDR3 is TGTGCCAGTAGTATGCGGGGGGGAGCTTACACTGAAGCTTTCTTT.

The CDR3 protein is CASSMEYTQYF. The CDR3 DNA reads TGTGCCAGTAGTATGGAGTATACGCAGTATTTT. The rearrangement joins TRBV19 to TRBJ2-3; D gene unclear. Germline-derived CDR1 and CDR2 are LNHDA and SQIVND (reference sequence). Between the trimmed V and J ends, which lost 3 bases and 7 bases, there was a span of 5 bases. This CDR3 has 11 amino acids. The whole variable domain, filled in from reference TRBV19 and TRBJ2-3, reads DGGITQSPKYLFRKEGQNVTLSCEQNLNHDAMYWYRQDPGQGLRLIYYSQIVNDFQKGDIAEGYSVSREKKESFPLTVTSAQKNPTAFYLCASSMEYTQYFGPGTRLTVL.

The gene calls are TRBV12-5 and TRBJ2-4; TRBD1 matches 7 bases. The ends lost 5 bases at V and 6 bases at J; junction bases unmatched: 10. The CDR3 has 15 residues. CDR1 and CDR2 (germline): LGHNT, FRNRAP. The CDR3 region is CASGVRGTGGNIQYF. The CDR3, as DNA: TGTGCTAGTGGTGTCAGGGGGACCGGCGGAAACATTCAGTACTTC. Full variable domain (outside the CDR3, taken from reference TRBV12-5 and TRBJ2-4): DARVTQTPRHKVTEMGQEVTMRCQPILGHNTVFWYRQTMMQGLELLAYFRNRAPLDDSGMPKDRFSAEMPDATLATLKIQPSEPRDSAVYFCASGVRGTGGNIQYFGAGTRLSVL.

The V and J genes are TRBV21-1 and TRBJ1-6; the DNA was not compared with TRBD1, the D call given in the table. TRBV21-1 is a documented pseudogene. CDR3 length: 21 amino acids. CDR3 loop: CASSKALETGEGSSYNSPLHF. The CDR3 DNA reads TGTGCCAGCAGCAAAGCCTTAGAGACAGGGGAGGGGAGCTCCTATAATTCACCCCTCCACTTT.

The V gene is TRBV7-9, the J gene TRBJ1-4, with D tentatively TRBD1 (6 bases). Trimming stripped 3 bases from V and 4 bases from J, with 15 bases between. The CDR3 has 16 amino acids. Germline loops: CDR1 SEHNR, CDR2 FQNEAQ (reference sequence). In DNA form, the CDR3 reads TGTGCCAGCAGCTTCCTACAGGGAACGTTTAATGAAAAACTGTTTTTT. Its translation: CASSFLQGTFNEKLFF.

CDR3 DNA sequence: TGTGCCAGCAGTCGGCCCGCCGGGACAGGGATGAACACTGAAGCTTTCTTT. This codes for CASSRPAGTGMNTEAFF. V gene TRBV2 combines with J gene TRBJ1-1, with 9 bases aligning to TRBD1. This CDR3 is 17 amino acids long. CDR1 and CDR2 (germline): SNHLY, FYNNEI. The V gene end was trimmed by 5 bases and the J gene end by 0 bases; junction bases not matched to a gene: 10.

This clone was picked up a small number of times. This chain's CDR3 is CASRDKRNEQFF. The CDR3 region has the DNA TGTGCCAGCAGGGACAAACGGAATGAGCAGTTCTTC. The chain employs TRBV2 and TRBJ2-1; D is possibly TRBD1 (5 bases). This CDR3 has 12 residues. Looked up from germline, CDR1 is SNHLY and CDR2 is FYNNEI. Trimming stripped 6 bases from V and 7 bases from J, with 10 bases between.

This clone was found once. V is TRBV29-1 and J is TRBJ2-1; D possibly corresponds to TRBD2 (5 bases). This CDR3 is built from 14 residues. Germline values: CDR1 SQVTM, CDR2 ANQGSEA. With 0 bases removed from V and 5 bases from J, the gap between germline ends came to 11 bases. The CDR3 bases are TGCAGCGTTGAAGAGGGGAGAGGAAACAATGAGCAGTTCTTC. It is translated as CSVEEGRGNNEQFF.

The rearrangement uses TRBV7-2 and TRBJ2-7, with 7 bases aligning to TRBD2. The CDR3 has 15 amino acids. Germline V lookup: CDR1 SGHTA, CDR2 FQGNSA. V lost 7 bases and J lost 1; bases outside the gene matches: 10. The CDR3 DNA sequence: TGTGCCAGCAACAATCTAGGGACTACTTCCTACGAGCAGTACTTC. This translates into CASNNLGTTSYEQYF.